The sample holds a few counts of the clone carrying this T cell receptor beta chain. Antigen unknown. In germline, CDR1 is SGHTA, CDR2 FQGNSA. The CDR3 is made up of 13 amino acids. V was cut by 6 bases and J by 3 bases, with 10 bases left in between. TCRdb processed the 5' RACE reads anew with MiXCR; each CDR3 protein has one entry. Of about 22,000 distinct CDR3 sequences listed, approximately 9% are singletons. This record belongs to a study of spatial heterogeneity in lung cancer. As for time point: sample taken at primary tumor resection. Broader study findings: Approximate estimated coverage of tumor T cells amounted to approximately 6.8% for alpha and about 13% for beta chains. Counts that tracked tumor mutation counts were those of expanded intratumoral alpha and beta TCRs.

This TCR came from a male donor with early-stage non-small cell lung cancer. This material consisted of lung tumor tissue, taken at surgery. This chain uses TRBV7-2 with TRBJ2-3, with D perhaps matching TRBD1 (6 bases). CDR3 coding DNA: TGTGCCAGCAGTTCTGGGACAACAGATACGCAGTATTTT. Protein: CASSSGTTDTQYF.